Listed here are 24 T cell receptor beta chains from one sample, sequenced in a study of T cell repertoires in cytomegalovirus infection. Their antigen targets remain unknown. TCRdb re-analysed the reads in MiXCR, keeping a single row per CDR3 protein. The table includes a few hundred thousand distinct CDR3 sequences, 35% to 50% detected once. Sequencing used cultured PBMCs, obtained from culture after CMV antigen stimulation. The receptors were gathered from a human donor in good health (CMV status not recorded). Some clones in this sample may be carry-over from other donors' samples.

V gene TRBV11-2 combines with J gene TRBJ2-1; D gene ambiguous. CDR1 and CDR2 from the germline V gene are SGHAT and FQNNGV. There are 11 residues in the CDR3. Trimming removed 3 bases at V and 10 bases at J, with 7 bases between. The CDR3, as DNA: TGTGCCAGCAGCTTGGTATTCGAGCAGTTCTTC. This encodes CASSLVFEQFF.

This clonotype came up a few times. The chain uses TRBV12-3 or TRBV12-4 and TRBJ2-5; 8 bases line up with TRBD2. V was pared by 7 bases and J by 5 bases, with 6 bases of the junction left unmatched. The CDR3 sequence is 13 residues long. The CDR3 DNA sequence: TGTGCCAGCACTATGACTAGCGCGGAGACCCAGTACTTC. Encoded protein: CASTMTSAETQYF.

This chain links TRBV11-2 with TRBJ2-7; 8 positions match TRBD2. Germline lookup yields CDR1 SGHAT and CDR2 FQNNGV. Germline trimming cut 8 bases from V and 2 bases from J; bases unmatched to any gene: 8. CDR3 length: 14 amino acids. The CDR3 sequence is CASAWGLETYEQYF. The CDR3 DNA reads TGTGCCAGCGCCTGGGGACTAGAAACCTACGAGCAGTACTTC.

This clonotype was seen more than once but under ten times. This chain joins TRBV6-5 and TRBJ2-7; D gene unclear. The CDR3 spans 15 residues. Germline values: CDR1 MNHEY, CDR2 SVGAGI. The V end was cut by 0 bases, the J end by 4 bases, with 13 bases between. The CDR3 loop reads CASSYSLAQKYEQYF. The CDR3 bases are TGTGCCAGCAGTTACTCGTTAGCACAGAAATACGAGCAGTACTTC.

This clonotype was observed a handful of times. J is TRBJ2-7 and V is TRBV7-2; TRBD2 matches at 8 bases. J lost 5 bases, V lost 5 bases, and 11 bases had no gene match. Germline CDR1 SGHTA, CDR2 FQGNSA. CDR3 length: 15 residues. This CDR3 reads CASSTKREYPHEQYF. Here the CDR3 DNA reads TGTGCCAGCAGCACAAAGCGGGAGTACCCCCACGAGCAGTACTTC.

This clonotype was counted only a few times. V usage is TRBV7-9 and J usage is TRBJ2-7; D is perhaps TRBD1 (5 bases). V was trimmed by 1 base and J by 6 bases, leaving 7 bases between them. The CDR3 has 12 amino acids. CDR1 and CDR2 (germline): SEHNR, FQNEAQ (reference sequence). As DNA, the CDR3 is TGTGCCAGCAGCTTAGAGGGGCGCGAGCAGTACTTC. As protein: CASSLEGREQYF.

The rearrangement joins TRBV7-9 to TRBJ2-2, with D unresolved. Trimming took 2 bases from V and 4 from J, leaving 11 bases between them. The CDR3 has 15 amino acids. Germline assignment: CDR1 SEHNR and CDR2 FQNEAQ (reference sequence). The CDR3: CASSLLRGGTGELFF. The CDR3 DNA follows: TGTGCCAGCAGCTTACTGAGAGGTGGCACCGGGGAGCTGTTTTTT.

The chain joins TRBV27 to TRBJ2-3; the D call may be TRBD1 or TRBD2 (5 bases each). This CDR3 spans 15 amino acids. CDR1 and CDR2 (germline): MNHEY, SMNVEV (reference sequence). V shed 2 bases and J shed 4 bases, with 13 bases lying between them. CDR3 amino acids: CASSLRGGRADTQYF. CDR3 coding DNA: TGTGCCAGCAGTTTACGGGGCGGGCGCGCAGATACGCAGTATTTT.

This chain connects TRBV20-1 to TRBJ2-7; 8 nucleotides agree with TRBD2. The CDR3 sequence is 14 residues long. Germline V lookup: CDR1 DFQATT, CDR2 SNEGSKA (reference sequence). The V segment lost 3 bases and the J segment 1 base; nucleotides outside the gene matches: 5. The CDR3 spells CSASAGLGSYEQYF. CDR3 in DNA: TGCAGTGCTAGTGCGGGACTAGGGTCCTACGAGCAGTACTTC.

The chain uses TRBV7-6 and TRBJ2-7, with D possibly matching TRBD1 (7 bases). Deletions cut 5 bases from V and 4 bases from J, with 15 bases between. This CDR3 has 14 residues. From germline, CDR1 is SGHVS and CDR2 FNYEAQ. The CDR3 spells CASSPLRDSYEQYF. CDR3 DNA sequence: TGTGCCAGCAGCCCCCTGCGGGACAGTTACGAGCAGTACTTC.

V usage is TRBV7-9 and J usage is TRBJ1-2; no reliable D call. V lost 7 bases and J lost 5, with 17 bases in between. Germline CDR1 and CDR2: SEHNR and FQNEAQ (reference sequence). This CDR3 is 14 amino acids long. CDR3 DNA: TGTGCCAGCACCCGAGGGAACAGTGATTATGGCTACACCTTC. This translates into CASTRGNSDYGYTF.

This CDR3 is CASSPVFNEQFF. The CDR3 region has the DNA TGTGCCAGCTCACCAGTTTTCAATGAGCAGTTCTTC. The chain employs TRBV18 and TRBJ2-1; no firm D call. The V end lost 2 bases, the J end lost 6 bases, and 5 bases lay between the germline ends. CDR1 KGHSH and CDR2 LQKENI come from the germline V gene. The CDR3 runs 12 residues.

This clonotype was seen at least ten times. The V call is TRBV7-2, the J call TRBJ2-1; 12 bases fit TRBD2. The CDR3 has 14 residues. Looked up from germline, CDR1 is SGHTA and CDR2 is FQGNSA. The V and J ends lost 4 bases and 10 bases, in that order; junction bases with no gene match: 5. The CDR3 reads CASSWLAGGEEQFF. The CDR3 DNA reads TGTGCCAGCAGCTGGCTAGCGGGAGGGGAAGAGCAGTTCTTC.

In nucleotides, the CDR3 is TGTGCCAGCAGTGATAGCGGGGGGCGTTACAATGAGCAGTTCTTC. It codes for CASSDSGGRYNEQFF. V usage is TRBV6-2 or TRBV6-3 and J usage is TRBJ2-1; 10 positions agree with TRBD2. Per germline, CDR1 MNHEY and CDR2 SVGEGT. This CDR3 has 15 residues. Trimming cost V 5 bases and J 4 bases; bases outside gene matches: 5.

This chain connects TRBV5-6 to TRBJ2-1; maybe TRBD1 (5 bases). V lost 4 bases and J lost 9, with 23 bases in between. Germline CDR1 SGHDT, CDR2 YYEEEE. The CDR3 loop spans 16 amino acids. For the CDR3, the DNA is TGTGCCAGCAGCAGCAAGGGGCGTCAATGGATCTTTGAGCAGTTCTTC. Translated: CASSSKGRQWIFEQFF.

The chain uses TRBV5-6 and TRBJ2-2; D is perhaps TRBD1 or TRBD2 (5 bases each). Trimming removed 4 bases from V and 7 bases from J, with 17 bases in between. The CDR3 runs 15 residues. Germline V gene sequence: CDR1 SGHDT, CDR2 YYEEEE. Here the CDR3 reads CASSAEGTYDGELFF. As DNA, the CDR3 is TGTGCCAGCAGCGCGGAAGGGACCTACGACGGGGAGCTGTTTTTT.

This chain links TRBV4-1 with TRBJ2-3, with D hard to call. The V end lost 3 bases, the J end lost 2 bases, and 18 bases lay between the germline ends. The CDR3 totals 17 residues. CDR1 is MGHRA and CDR2 is YSYEKL in the germline V gene. The CDR3 region has the DNA TGCGCCAGCAGCCAGGCCAGAGGCATAACCTACACAGATACGCAGTATTTT. The encoded protein is CASSQARGITYTDTQYF.

The V and J genes are TRBV12-3 or TRBV12-4 and TRBJ2-1, with 9 bases aligning to TRBD2. V lost 7 bases to trimming and J lost 0 bases; unmatched junction nucleotides: 7. This CDR3 contains 16 residues. The CDR3 here is CASKIAGVSSYNEQFF. In DNA, the CDR3 is TGTGCCAGCAAAATAGCGGGGGTAAGCTCCTACAATGAGCAGTTCTTC.

This clonotype showed up just a few times. This chain connects TRBV6-1 to TRBJ2-7; D uncertain. This CDR3 contains 11 residues. V was cut by 1 base and J by 7 bases, with 5 bases left in between. Germline CDR1 MNHNS, CDR2 SASEGT. CDR3 DNA sequence: TGTGCCAGCAGTGAAGAGGGAGAGCAGTACTTC. It yields the protein CASSEEGEQYF.

The CDR3 DNA sequence: TGTGCCAGCAGCGGCACAGGGGGCGCCCGGTATACGCAGTATTTT. It specifies CASSGTGGARYTQYF. The chain employs TRBV7-9 and TRBJ2-3, with TRBD1 identical over 9 bases. There are 15 residues in the CDR3. The germline V gene encodes CDR1 SEHNR and CDR2 FQNEAQ (reference sequence). V lost 5 bases and J lost 7; bases outside the gene matches: 10.

The chain combines TRBV7-9 with TRBJ2-1; 9 bases are shared with TRBD1. CDR1 and CDR2 from the germline V gene are SEHNR and FQNEAQ (reference sequence). The V segment lost 5 bases and the J segment 9 bases; nucleotides outside the gene matches: 14. The CDR3 is 16 residues long. DNA for the CDR3: TGTGCCAGCAGCAGACAGACAGGGGGTAGACAGCGTGAGCAGTTCTTC. This translates into CASSRQTGGRQREQFF.

The chain recombines TRBV7-8 with TRBJ2-3; D is unclear. V was pared by 2 bases and J by 1 base, with 22 bases between. The CDR3 covers 19 residues. Germline V gene lookup returns CDR1 SGHVS and CDR2 FQNEAQ. The CDR3 here is CASSLKVLDPILGTDTQYF. The CDR3 nucleotides read TGTGCCAGCAGCTTAAAGGTCCTAGACCCGATTCTGGGCACAGATACGCAGTATTTT.

On this clonotype itself: Germline and junction disagree at one end, which may indicate a read error. The gene calls are TRBV4-1 and TRBJ1-5, with D tentatively TRBD1 (5 bases). Germline-derived CDR1 and CDR2 are MGHRA and YSYEKL. This CDR3 comprises 16 residues. The DNA for the CDR3 is TGTGCCAGCAGCCACCCCGGCGGGGGAGGGAATCAGCCCCAGCATTTT. Amino acids: CASSHPGGGGNQPQHF.

The genes are TRBV9 and TRBJ2-1; the match to TRBD2 covers 10 bases. Germline V gives CDR1 SGDLS, CDR2 YYNGEE. V was clipped by 4 bases and J by 5 bases; unmatched bases: 15. The CDR3 length is 18 residues. The CDR3 DNA reads TGTGCCAGCAGCCCCGGGGGAGCGGGAGGGCCCCCAAACAATGAGCAGTTCTTC. Translation gives CASSPGGAGGPPNNEQFF.